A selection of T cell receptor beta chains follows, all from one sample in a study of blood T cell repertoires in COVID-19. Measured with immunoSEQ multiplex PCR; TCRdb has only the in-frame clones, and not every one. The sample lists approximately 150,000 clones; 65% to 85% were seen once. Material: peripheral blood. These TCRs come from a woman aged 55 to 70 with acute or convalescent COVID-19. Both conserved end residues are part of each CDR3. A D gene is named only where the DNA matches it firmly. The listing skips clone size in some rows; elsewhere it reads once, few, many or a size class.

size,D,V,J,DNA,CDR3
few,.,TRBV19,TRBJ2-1,TGTGCCAGTAGTATCTCGATCAGATTCAACAATGAGCAGTTCTTC,CASSISIRFNNEQFF
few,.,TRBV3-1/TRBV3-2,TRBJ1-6,TGTGCCAGCAGCCAGGGAGACTCACCCCTCCACTTT,CASSQGDSPLHF
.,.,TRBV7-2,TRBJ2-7,TGTGCCAGCAGCCCTTATCAACGCGCGTCCTACGAGCAGTACTTC,CASSPYQRASYEQYF
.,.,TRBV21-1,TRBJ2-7,TGTGCCAGCATGACTAGTCCGTACTACGAGCAGTACTTC,CASMTSPYYEQYF
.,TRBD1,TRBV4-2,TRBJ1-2,TGTGCCAGCAGCCAGGGGACAGGGGCGGGCTATGGCTACACCTTC,CASSQGTGAGYGYTF
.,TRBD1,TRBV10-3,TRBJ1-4,TGTGCCATCAGTGGAGACAGGGGAGATAATGAAAAACTGTTTTTT,CAISGDRGDNEKLFF
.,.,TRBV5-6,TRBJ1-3,TGTGCCAGCAGCAAACTGACCAGGGATGACTCTGGAAACACCATATATTTT,CASSKLTRDDSGNTIYF
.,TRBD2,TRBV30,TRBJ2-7,TGTGCCTGGAGTAGGGGACTAGCGGGAGGGCAGACCTACGAGCAGTACTTC,CAWSRGLAGGQTYEQYF
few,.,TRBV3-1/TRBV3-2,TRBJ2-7,TGTGCCAGCAGCCAAGAAGGGCTGAGACTGGCCGGACTAGAGCAGTACTTC,CASSQEGLRLAGLEQYF
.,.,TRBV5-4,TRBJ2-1,TGTGCCAGCAGCTTGGGGGGGGGCGGGTTCGACAATGAGCAGTTCTTC,CASSLGGGGFDNEQFF
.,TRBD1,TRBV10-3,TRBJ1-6,TGTGCCATCAGCACGGACAGGGGGCGGAATTCACCCCTCCACTTT,CAISTDRGRNSPLHF
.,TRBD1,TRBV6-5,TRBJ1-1,TGTGCCAGCAGACCCCGACAGGGTCGAACTGAAGCTTTCTTT,CASRPRQGRTEAFF
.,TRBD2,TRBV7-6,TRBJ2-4,TGTGCCAGCAGCATAGGGGGACTAGCGAACTCTAAAAACATTCAGTACTTC,CASSIGGLANSKNIQYF
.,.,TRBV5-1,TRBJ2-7,TGCGCCAGCAGCTTGTCGGTCTACAGCTCCTACGAGCAGTACTTC,CASSLSVYSSYEQYF
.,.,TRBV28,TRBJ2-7,TGTGCCAGCAGTTTAGGACTCCCTAGGGAGCAGTACTTC,CASSLGLPREQYF
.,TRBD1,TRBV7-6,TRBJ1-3,TGTGCCAGCAGGGCCGGGACAGGCGCTTTTGAACGGGAAAACACCATATATTTT,CASRAGTGAFERENTIYF
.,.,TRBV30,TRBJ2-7,TGTGTGGCTCGGGGTAGCAGAACCTACGAGCAGTACTTC,CVARGSRTYEQYF
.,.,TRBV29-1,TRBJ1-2,TGCAGCGTTGACCCCCCGGGTATGGGCTATGGCTACACCTTC,CSVDPPGMGYGYTF
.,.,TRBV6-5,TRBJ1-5,TGTGCCAGCAGAGGAGGGTGGCCCCAGCATTTT,CASRGGWPQHF
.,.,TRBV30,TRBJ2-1,TGTGCCTGGAGTGTCAGAAACAATGAGCAGTTCTTC,CAWSVRNNEQFF
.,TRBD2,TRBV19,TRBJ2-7,TGTGCCAGTTCTAGGACTAGCGGGAGCACCTACGAGCAGTACTTC,CASSRTSGSTYEQYF
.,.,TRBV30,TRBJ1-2,TGTGCCTGGAGCCCCCCAGACAGGTTAAACTATGGCTACACCTTC,CAWSPPDRLNYGYTF
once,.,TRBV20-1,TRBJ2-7,TGCAGTGCTAGTTCCGCCAGGGCCGAGCAGTACTTC,CSASSARAEQYF
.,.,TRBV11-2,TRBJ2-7,TGTGCCAGCAGGACGGGGTACGAGCAGTACTTC,CASRTGYEQYF
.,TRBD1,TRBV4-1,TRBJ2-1,TGCGCCAGCACCTCCGCAGGGGGCTCGAGCAATGAGCAGTTCTTC,CASTSAGGSSNEQFF
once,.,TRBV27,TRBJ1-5,TGTGCCACCAGCCGTGGAGATAGCAATCAGCCCCAGCATTTT,CATSRGDSNQPQHF
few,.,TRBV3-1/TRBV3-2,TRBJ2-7,TGTGCCAGCAGCCAAGATAGGCGGGGTTCCTACGAGCAGTACTTC,CASSQDRRGSYEQYF
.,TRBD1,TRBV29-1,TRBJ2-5,TGCAGCGGCAGCATCGGACAGGGTGTAGAGACCCAGTACTTC,CSGSIGQGVETQYF
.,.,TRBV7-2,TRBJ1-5,TGTGCCAGCAGCCCCACAGGAGTCCAGCCCCAGCATTTT,CASSPTGVQPQHF
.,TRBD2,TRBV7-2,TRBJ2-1,TGTGCCAGCAGCTCAGGCGCGGGAGGGGGTGAGCAGTTCTTC,CASSSGAGGGEQFF
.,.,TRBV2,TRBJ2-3,TGTGCCAGCAGTGAACGGGAGACGCAGTATTTT,CASSERETQYF
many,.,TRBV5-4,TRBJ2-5,TGTGCCAGCAGCCTACAGGGTCCGGGAGAGACCCAGTACTTC,CASSLQGPGETQYF
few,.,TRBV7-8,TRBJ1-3,TGTGCCAGCAGCTTAGGGTACAGGGTCGGCGCTGGAAACACCATATATTTT,CASSLGYRVGAGNTIYF
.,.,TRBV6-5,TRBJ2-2,TGTGCCAGCAACAGGATAAACACCGGGGAGCTGTTTTTT,CASNRINTGELFF
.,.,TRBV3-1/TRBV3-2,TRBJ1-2,TGTGCCAGCAGCCAAGCCCTTTTGGACAGTCGGTATGGCTACACCTTC,CASSQALLDSRYGYTF
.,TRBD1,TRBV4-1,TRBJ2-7,TGCGCCAGCAGCCAAGAAGGTGGGACAGGGGGATTTTACGAGCAGTACTTC,CASSQEGGTGGFYEQYF
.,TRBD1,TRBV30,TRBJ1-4,TGTGCCTGGAGTGTACTGGGGACAGGGCGTGAAAAACTGTTTTTT,CAWSVLGTGREKLFF